This is a list of T cell receptor beta chains from one sample in a study of T cells after posttransplantation cyclophosphamide. This table comes from immunoSEQ multiplex PCR, and its TCRdb copy is limited to in-frame clones, with some not included. In total the sample includes roughly 8,000 clones, none of them seen once. This material consisted of PBMCs, taken roughly three months after allogeneic stem cell transplant with posttransplant cyclophosphamide. These receptors were taken from a female patient in her 60s who received an allogeneic stem cell transplant from an unrelated donor, was CMV-positive, and had acute GVHD only. The graft donor may have given rise to some T cells. Both conserved end residues are part of each CDR3. The D gene is left open where the match is weak. Rows give clone size only sometimes, using once, few, many, or a class for an expanded clone.

NA	many	TRBV18	TRBJ2-1	CASSPRRGSNEQFF	TGTGCCAGCTCACCTAGGAGGGGTTCCAATGAGCAGTTCTTC
TRBD1	many	TRBV13	TRBJ2-7	CASSLKLQGPYEQYF	TGTGCCAGCAGCCTGAAATTACAGGGGCCTTACGAGCAGTACTTC
NA	many	TRBV4-3	TRBJ2-3	CASSQGSGVGNTQYF	TGCGCCAGCAGCCAAGGGTCCGGGGTAGGGAATACGCAGTATTTT
TRBD1	many	TRBV13	TRBJ1-2	CASSRGTGANYGYTF	TGTGCCAGCAGCCGAGGGACAGGGGCAAACTATGGCTACACCTTC
TRBD1	many	TRBV10-3	TRBJ2-1	CATARQGDNEQFF	TGTGCCACTGCGAGACAGGGTGACAATGAGCAGTTCTTC
TRBD2	many	TRBV6-2/TRBV6-3	TRBJ2-1	CASSYLAGSNEQFF	TGTGCCAGCAGTTACCTAGCGGGTTCCAATGAGCAGTTCTTC
NA	medium-sized	TRBV10-3	TRBJ1-1	CALSTGWDTEAFF	TGTGCCTTATCGACAGGATGGGACACTGAAGCTTTCTTT
NA	few	TRBV11-3	TRBJ2-5	CASRRRAEQETQYF	TGTGCCAGCAGGAGGCGGGCGGAACAAGAGACCCAGTACTTC
NA	NA	TRBV5-6	TRBJ1-2	CASREAGEEDGYTF	TGTGCCAGCAGGGAGGCGGGTGAGGAGGATGGCTACACCTTC
TRBD2	many	TRBV5-4	TRBJ2-7	CASRLGTSGSSQYF	TGTGCCAGCAGACTCGGGACTAGCGGGAGTTCGCAGTACTTC
NA	many	TRBV11-2	TRBJ2-2	CASSLRDTGELFF	TGTGCCAGCAGCTTAAGGGACACCGGGGAGCTGTTTTTT
TRBD2	many	TRBV27	TRBJ2-1	CASSRSTSGRIYNEQFF	TGTGCCAGCAGTCGCTCGACTAGCGGGAGGATCTACAATGAGCAGTTCTTC
NA	many	TRBV27	TRBJ2-7	CASSLVGPYEQYF	TGTGCCAGCAGTTTAGTGGGGCCCTACGAGCAGTACTTC
NA	few	TRBV6-5	TRBJ2-5	CASSYAGETQYF	TGTGCCAGCAGTTACGCCGGAGAGACCCAGTACTTC
NA	few	TRBV28	TRBJ2-7	CASRPTVSYEQYF	TGTGCCAGCAGGCCGACAGTTTCCTACGAGCAGTACTTC
TRBD2	many	TRBV28	TRBJ2-3	CACKERGSSTDTQYF	TGTGCCTGCAAGGAGCGGGGATCTAGCACAGATACGCAGTATTTT
TRBD2	many	TRBV11-2	TRBJ2-1	CASSPGASGRGSYNEQFF	TGTGCCAGCAGCCCAGGGGCTAGCGGGAGAGGTTCCTACAATGAGCAGTTCTTC
TRBD1	many	TRBV24-1	TRBJ2-7	CATSERQGGEQYF	TGTGCCACCAGTGAACGACAGGGCGGCGAGCAGTACTTC